The present entry profiles one T cell receptor (beta chain) with its context. Genes and germline are mouse. The read comes to an end 1 residue before the CDR3 does, leaving the germline J gene to fill in the end. This record belongs to a study of tissue T cells after allogeneic stem cell transplantation. V lost 0 bases, J lost 8 bases, and 10 bases lay in between. Germline CDR1 NNHNN, CDR2 SYGAGS (reference sequence). The CDR3 sequence is 13 residues long. The protocol was immunoSEQ multiplex PCR, while the TCRdb copy is restricted to in-frame clones and leaves out a portion. In the table there are about 22,000 clones, roughly two thirds of which are singletons.

The rearrangement joins TRBV13-2 to TRBJ2-4; D may be TRBD2 (6 bases). This clonotype was obtained from a female BALB/c mouse in good health. MHC haplotype of the strain: H2-d. The specimen was spleen. CDR3 sequence reads: CASGDALGITLYF. Incomplete CDR3 DNA: TGTGCCAGCGGTGATGCACTGGGTATCACCTTGTAC.